This TCR beta chain originates from a study of T cell responses to AZD1222 COVID-19 vaccine. Overall study findings and caveats: Spike-specific TCR breadth and depth grew following two AZD1222 doses.

With regard to this clone: Its specificity is unknown.

Profiling relied on immunoSEQ multiplex PCR, and the TCRdb table lists in-frame clones only, not all of them. Of tens of thousands of clones listed, under 95% are singletons. Trimming took off 5 bases at V and 4 bases at J, with 12 bases between the two ends. Germline lookup yields CDR1 MNHNS and CDR2 SASEGT. There are 13 residues in the CDR3. The chain has TRBV6-1 and TRBJ2-7; D call uncertain. This clonotype was sampled from an adult in good health. The sequencing here drew on peripheral blood, taken on day 0 of MenACWY control vaccination. CDR3 in amino acids: CASSPLTTYEQYF. The CDR3 coding sequence is TGTGCCAGCAGTCCCCTGACAACTTACGAGCAGTACTTC.